Detailed here is one T cell receptor beta chain. Germline-derived CDR1 and CDR2 are MNHEY and SVGAGI. V was pared by 5 bases and J by 5 bases, with 11 bases of the junction left unmatched. The CDR3 length is 15 residues. This table comes from immunoSEQ multiplex PCR, and its TCRdb copy is limited to in-frame clones, with some not included. The sample lists about 200,000 clones, more than 80% seen once, with approximately 8.1% in the top ten. The sample comes from a study of blood T cell repertoires in COVID-19. About the study: PBMCs, B-cell-depleted T cells, or T cells were the source of the cDNA or gDNA that made up the material.

Self-reported history from a screening survey and questionnaire set each donor's cohort. J is TRBJ2-5 and V is TRBV6-5; 7 bases line up with TRBD1. The sequenced sample consisted of PBMCs or T cells enriched from blood (not recorded which). The receptor comes from a young woman who had recovered from COVID-19. The CDR3, as DNA: TGTGCCAGCAGTCCGACACTGACAGGGCTGGAGACCCAGTACTTC. It codes for CASSPTLTGLETQYF.